Sequencing of this TCR beta chain was carried out in a study of siplizumab effects on memory and regulatory T cells. Notes on the study in general: Sequences below about 10^-5 frequency were poorly captured, and few alloreactive clones mapped to unstimulated subsets. Memory cells seemed less diverse than naive T cells, which also seemed major contributors to the alloresponse.

Using three donor pairs, the authors sequenced unstimulated naive, memory, effector memory and TEMRA subsets. Clones were sequenced by immunoSEQ multiplex PCR, and TCRdb holds only the in-frame ones, with some missing. The repertoire includes over 85,000 clones, 96% of them detected once, and under 0.04% sits in the top ten. This CDR3 contains 13 residues. The V and J ends lost 0 bases and 10 bases respectively, with 12 bases between them. Details on this clone: Its antigen is still unknown.

Sequenced material: naive CD4+ T cells sorted from blood. The chain combines TRBV23-1 with TRBJ1-1; D possibly corresponds to TRBD1 (5 bases). TRBV23-1 is labeled an ORF, and its function is uncertain. The sequence came from a human donor in good health. CDR3 region: CASSQSTAAGAFF. The CDR3 region has the DNA TGCGCCAGCAGTCAATCGACAGCGGCTGGAGCTTTCTTT.